Listed here are 25 T cell receptor beta chains from one sample, sequenced in a study of cytomegalovirus exposure and HLA in healthy donors. The PCR had 60 Vbeta and 13 Jbeta primers. Sequencing was performed with immunoSEQ multiplex PCR; in TCRdb, only in-frame clones are kept and a portion is missing. Found here are 30,000 to 40,000 clones, 68% of them singletons; the top ten hold around 4%. Sequenced sample: PBMCs. The receptors were sampled from a man in his forties in good health and CMV-seronegative.

With respect to this clone: The sample carries other DNA sequences with the same CDR3. The chain couples TRBV4-1 to TRBJ1-5; D is possibly TRBD1 (6 bases). This CDR3 is 16 amino acids long. The germline V and J ends were trimmed by 0 bases and 2 bases, with 11 bases remaining between them. Germline-derived CDR1 and CDR2 are MGHRA and YSYEKL. CDR3 DNA sequence: TGCGCCAGCAGCCAAGACGGAGGGGGGGGCAATCAGCCCCAGCATTTT. This codes for CASSQDGGGGNQPQHF.

V usage is TRBV16 and J usage is TRBJ1-2, with TRBD1 identical over 8 bases. The trim removed 2 bases at V and 0 bases at J, leaving 8 bases unmatched. There are 17 residues in the CDR3. Germline V CDR1 and CDR2: KGHSY, FQNENV. CDR3 sequence (DNA): TGTGCCAGCAGCCAACCTGGGACAGGAGCATCTAACTATGGCTACACCTTC. Protein sequence: CASSQPGTGASNYGYTF.

The rearrangement links TRBV11-1 to TRBJ2-5, with TRBD2 identical over 10 bases. The CDR3 is made up of 15 amino acids. Trimming removed 6 bases from V and 5 bases from J; junction bases left unmatched: 9. Per the germline V gene, CDR1 is SGHAT and CDR2 is FQDESV (reference sequence). CDR3 residues: CASSLQRGGRETQYF. In DNA form, the CDR3 reads TGTGCCAGCAGTCTACAGCGGGGGGGCCGCGAGACCCAGTACTTC.

This chain uses TRBV5-4 with TRBJ2-5; D is possibly TRBD2 (8 bases). The J call may not be correct, given that the DNA end is closer to TRBJ2-7. The CDR3 is made up of 13 amino acids. CDR1 is SGHNT and CDR2 is YYREEE in the germline V gene (reference sequence). The CDR3 DNA reads as TGTGCCAGCGGACTAGCAGGGGGTAACGAGCAGTACTTC. As protein: CASGLAGGNEQYF.

This clone was seen only a few times. The rearrangement uses TRBV30 and TRBJ1-2; TRBD1 is a possible D gene (6 bases). Germline lookup yields CDR1 GTSNPN and CDR2 SVGIG (reference sequence). V lost 2 bases and J lost 4, with 14 bases in between. This CDR3 is built from 14 residues. The CDR3 spells CAWSYRTGSYGYTF. The CDR3 DNA reads as TGTGCCTGGAGTTACCGAACAGGGAGCTATGGCTACACCTTC.

The V and J genes are TRBV15 and TRBJ2-1; possibly TRBD1 for D (5 bases). V was pared by 3 bases and J by 0 bases, with 9 bases between. The CDR3 consists of 15 residues. The germline gives CDR1 LNHNV, CDR2 YYDKDF (reference sequence). The DNA for the CDR3 is TGTGCCACCAGCAGTGAAGACAGCTCCTACAATGAGCAGTTCTTC. It is translated as CATSSEDSSYNEQFF.

The V call is TRBV2, the J call TRBJ1-2, with D possibly being TRBD1 (5 bases). Germline lookup yields CDR1 SNHLY and CDR2 FYNNEI. CDR3 length equals 12 residues. V shed 0 bases and J shed 7 bases, with 6 bases lying between them. The CDR3 here is CASSEAGVGYTF. DNA for the CDR3: TGTGCCAGCAGTGAAGCAGGGGTTGGCTACACCTTC.

CDR3 sequence reads: CASSRERDQETQYF. Here the CDR3 DNA reads TGTGCCAGCAGCCGGGAGCGGGACCAAGAGACCCAGTACTTC. The gene calls are TRBV7-9 and TRBJ2-5, with a weak D call TRBD2 (6 bases). V lost 5 bases to trimming and J lost 0 bases, with 10 bases between them. Germline CDR1 is SEHNR and CDR2 is FQNEAQ (reference sequence). The CDR3 contains 14 residues.

V usage is TRBV4-1 and J usage is TRBJ2-3, with D perhaps TRBD1 (5 bases). CDR3 length: 17 residues. V was trimmed by 1 base and J by 4 bases, leaving 18 bases between them. From germline, CDR1 is MGHRA and CDR2 YSYEKL. The CDR3 spells CASSQAVLDSNPDTQYF. CDR3 bases: TGCGCCAGCAGCCAAGCTGTTCTCGACAGTAACCCAGATACGCAGTATTTT.

This chain connects TRBV5-1 to TRBJ2-7; 10 nucleotides align to TRBD1. Trimming cost V 4 bases and J 4 bases; bases outside gene matches: 5. CDR3 size: 14 residues. Germline assignment: CDR1 SGHRS and CDR2 YFSETQ. The CDR3 sequence is CASSVTGGEYEQYF. The CDR3 DNA sequence: TGCGCCAGCAGCGTGACAGGGGGCGAGTACGAGCAGTACTTC.

This rearrangement joins TRBV6-5 to TRBJ2-7, with 8 bases that match TRBD2. V was pared by 6 bases and J by 3 bases, with 7 bases of the junction left unmatched. The CDR3 loop spans 14 amino acids. Germline V gives CDR1 MNHEY, CDR2 SVGAGI. CDR3 nucleotides: TGTGCCAGCAGCTCAGTAGCGGGGAACTACGAGCAGTACTTC. Its protein is CASSSVAGNYEQYF.

The chain couples TRBV29-1 to TRBJ1-2; D may be TRBD1 (5 bases). Trimming removed 2 bases from V and 4 bases from J, with 11 bases in between. The CDR3 sequence is 13 residues long. Germline loops: CDR1 SQVTM, CDR2 ANQGSEA. The CDR3, as DNA: TGCAGCGTTGAAAGGGCAGGGTTCTATGGCTACACCTTC. It yields the protein CSVERAGFYGYTF.

The rearrangement links TRBV29-1 to TRBJ2-3; 11 bases fit TRBD2. The CDR3 runs to 17 residues. Germline-derived CDR1 and CDR2 are SQVTM and ANQGSEA. Germline trimming cut 8 bases from V and 3 bases from J; bases unmatched to any gene: 16. The CDR3 nucleotides are TGCAGCTCCCACGGAGGGCTAGCGGGGGGCCGAACAGATACGCAGTATTTT. Translating gives CSSHGGLAGGRTDTQYF.

The V call is TRBV6-5, the J call TRBJ2-5; D is unresolved. This CDR3 is built from 14 residues. Trimming took off 5 bases at V and 4 bases at J, with 14 bases between the two ends. The V gene's germline CDR1 is MNHEY and CDR2 SVGAGI. CDR3 region: CASSTGVARETQYF. CDR3 DNA: TGTGCCAGCAGTACCGGAGTTGCTCGAGAGACCCAGTACTTC.

This clone was counted between two and nine times. V is TRBV30 and J is TRBJ2-1; D perhaps matches TRBD2 (6 bases). The CDR3 loop spans 13 amino acids. Germline V gene data show CDR1 as GTSNPN and CDR2 as SVGIG (reference sequence). The germline V and J ends were trimmed by 1 base and 5 bases, with 9 bases remaining between them. CDR3 nucleotide sequence: TGTGCCTGGAGTGCCCCGGGAGACAATGAGCAGTTCTTC. Protein: CAWSAPGDNEQFF.

This sequence joins TRBV11-3 and TRBJ1-1; D is unclear. Germline V gene lookup returns CDR1 SGHNT and CDR2 YENEEA. This CDR3 has 14 residues. V lost 5 bases and J 1 base, leaving 11 bases between the germline ends. DNA for the CDR3: TGTGCCAGCAGCGCGGACGGAGGGAACACTGAAGCTTTCTTT. This codes for CASSADGGNTEAFF.

The rearrangement links TRBV7-9 to TRBJ1-1; no clear D. The V gene lost 3 bases and the J gene lost 1 base, with 9 bases spanning the gap. Germline V gene data show CDR1 as SEHNR and CDR2 as FQNEAQ (reference sequence). This CDR3 spans 14 amino acids. The CDR3 loop is CASSFGPQNTEAFF. The CDR3 bases are TGTGCCAGCAGCTTTGGCCCTCAGAACACTGAAGCTTTCTTT.

The chain has TRBV5-4 and TRBJ2-7, with 7 bases aligning to TRBD1. The CDR3 is 15 amino acids. Germline values: CDR1 SGHNT, CDR2 YYREEE (reference sequence). Trimming at V came to 0 bases and at J to 0 bases, leaving 3 bases not matched to a gene. CDR3 bases: TGTGCCAGCAGCTTGGGGACAGGTAGCTCCTACGAGCAGTACTTC. This gives the protein CASSLGTGSSYEQYF.

The chain is built from TRBV10-3 and TRBJ1-5; TRBD1 aligns across 9 bases. There are 15 residues in the CDR3. The V and J ends lost 10 bases and 0 bases, in that order; junction bases with no gene match: 7. Germline CDR1 ENHRY, CDR2 SYGVKD. The CDR3 region has the DNA TGTGCCACAGGGACAGGGCCCGATAGCAATCAGCCCCAGCATTTT. It is translated as CATGTGPDSNQPQHF.

The chain couples TRBV5-6 to TRBJ1-5; 10 bases are a match to TRBD1. CDR3 length equals 13 residues. J lost 6 bases, V lost 4 bases, and 1 base had no gene match. The germline CDR1 and CDR2 sequences are SGHDT and YYEEEE. In DNA, the CDR3 is TGTGCCAGCAGCCGGGACAGGGGTCAGCCCCAGCATTTT. Its protein is CASSRDRGQPQHF.

The V call is TRBV7-2, the J call TRBJ2-7, with 8 bases aligning to TRBD2. The CDR3 contains 14 residues. Germline CDR1 SGHTA, CDR2 FQGNSA. V shed 5 bases, J shed 4 bases, and the junction held 7 bases outside the gene matches. CDR3 DNA sequence: TGTGCCAGCAGCCCAACTAGCGGAATGTACGAGCAGTACTTC. Its protein product is CASSPTSGMYEQYF.

Only a few counts were recorded for this clone. The J gene is TRBJ1-6, the V gene TRBV5-1, with 8 bases fitting TRBD1. Germline values: CDR1 SGHRS, CDR2 YFSETQ. Trimming removed 1 base from V and 5 bases from J; junction bases left unmatched: 5. The CDR3 is made up of 16 amino acids. The CDR3 sequence is CASSLNTGGNNSPLHF. The DNA of the CDR3 is TGCGCCAGCAGCTTGAATACAGGGGGGAATAATTCACCCCTCCACTTT.

J is TRBJ1-1 and V is TRBV4-3; 8 bases map to TRBD1. Per the germline V gene, CDR1 is LGHNA and CDR2 is YSLEER. Trimming at V came to 2 bases and at J to 0 bases, leaving 2 bases not matched to a gene. The CDR3 covers 15 residues. CDR3 nucleotides: TGCGCCAGCAGCCAACACAGGGGGATGAACACTGAAGCTTTCTTT. The encoded protein is CASSQHRGMNTEAFF.

This clone came up once. The chain employs TRBV4-2 and TRBJ2-5; 8 bases match TRBD2. CDR3 size: 15 residues. Germline CDR1 LGHNA, CDR2 YNFKEQ. V shed 5 bases and J 5 bases; nucleotides not matched to a gene: 10. CDR3 residues: CASSASAGGSETQYF. CDR3 nucleotides: TGTGCCAGCAGCGCGTCTGCGGGGGGCAGTGAGACCCAGTACTTC.

The CDR3 is CASSERRGNTGELFF. Here the CDR3 DNA reads TGTGCCAGCAGTGAACGTCGGGGGAACACCGGGGAGCTGTTTTTT. This chain joins TRBV6-1 and TRBJ2-2, with D perhaps matching TRBD2 (5 bases). This CDR3 is built from 15 residues. Germline assignment: CDR1 MNHNS and CDR2 SASEGT. The V gene lost 2 bases and the J gene lost 1 base, with 8 bases spanning the gap.